The sequence of this TCR beta chain was determined in a study of cytomegalovirus exposure and HLA in healthy donors. Germline V gene sequence: CDR1 MNHEY, CDR2 SVGAGI. Trimming took 0 bases from V and 7 from J, leaving 15 bases between them. This CDR3 has 15 amino acids. In this sample, this clone turned up many times. No antigen is known for it. The PCR used 60 Vbeta and 13 Jbeta primers. TCRdb keeps only in-frame clones here, not all; method: immunoSEQ multiplex PCR. This sample carries 130,000 or so clones, about 8.6% of them seen once, and the ten largest clones take 5.5% to 7.5%. Notes on the study in general: Later analysis associated a missense DCLRE1C variant with TCR beta V- and J-gene trimming. Using a false discovery rate of 0.05, a later analysis showed that 16,951 TCR beta sequences were associated with HLA alleles. Upon later analysis, HLA-associated TCR beta chains proved more clonally expanded than other, equally common chains.

The sequencing input was PBMCs. V gene TRBV6-5 combines with J gene TRBJ1-1; D unclear. The receptor was isolated from a woman in her 40s in good health and CMV-seropositive. The CDR3 region has the DNA TGTGCCAGCAGTTACTCATTCTCCGGGAATGGTGAAGCTTTCTTT. This codes for CASSYSFSGNGEAFF.